This T cell receptor beta chain was sequenced during a study of blood T cell repertoires in COVID-19. TCRdb's copy holds only in-frame clones and misses some; the assay was immunoSEQ multiplex PCR. The repertoire holds fewer than 300,000 clones, with 85% to 90% as singletons. CDR1 SGDLS and CDR2 YYNGEE come from the germline V gene. The CDR3 consists of 16 residues. V lost 0 bases, J lost 5 bases, and 7 bases stayed unmatched. The sample holds one count of this clone. The receptor comes from a human donor in a cohort sampled during active COVID-19. V and J are TRBV9 and TRBJ2-5; TRBD2 matches at 10 bases. The sequenced sample was peripheral blood. CDR3 amino acids: CASSVGISGGRETQYF. CDR3 coding DNA: TGTGCCAGCAGCGTAGGAATTAGCGGGGGGAGGGAGACCCAGTACTTC.